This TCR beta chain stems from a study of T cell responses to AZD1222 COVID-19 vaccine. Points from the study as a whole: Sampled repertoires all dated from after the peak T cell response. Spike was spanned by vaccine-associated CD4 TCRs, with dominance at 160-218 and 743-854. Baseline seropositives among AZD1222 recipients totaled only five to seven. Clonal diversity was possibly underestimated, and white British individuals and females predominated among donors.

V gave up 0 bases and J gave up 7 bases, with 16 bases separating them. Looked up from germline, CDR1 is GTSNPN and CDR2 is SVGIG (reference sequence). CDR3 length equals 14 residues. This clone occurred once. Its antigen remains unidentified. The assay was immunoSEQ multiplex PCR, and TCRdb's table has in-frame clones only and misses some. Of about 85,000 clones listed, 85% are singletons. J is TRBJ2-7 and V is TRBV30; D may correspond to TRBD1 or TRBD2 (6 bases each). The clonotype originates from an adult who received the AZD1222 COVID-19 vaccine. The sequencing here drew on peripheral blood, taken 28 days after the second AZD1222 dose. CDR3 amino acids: CAWSVRGQGGEQYF. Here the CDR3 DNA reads TGTGCCTGGAGTGTACGGGGGCAGGGTGGGGAGCAGTACTTC.